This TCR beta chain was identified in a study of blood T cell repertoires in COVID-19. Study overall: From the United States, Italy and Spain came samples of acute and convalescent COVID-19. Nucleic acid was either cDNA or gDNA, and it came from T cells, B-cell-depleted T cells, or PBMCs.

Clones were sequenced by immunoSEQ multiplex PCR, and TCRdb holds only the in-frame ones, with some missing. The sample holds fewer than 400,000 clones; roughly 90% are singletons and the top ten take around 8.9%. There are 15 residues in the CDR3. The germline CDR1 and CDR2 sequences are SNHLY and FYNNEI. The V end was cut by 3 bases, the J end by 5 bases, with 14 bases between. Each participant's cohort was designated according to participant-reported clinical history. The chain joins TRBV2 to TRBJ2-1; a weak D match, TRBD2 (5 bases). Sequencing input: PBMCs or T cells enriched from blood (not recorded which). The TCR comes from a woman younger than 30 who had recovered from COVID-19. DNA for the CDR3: TGTGCCAGCAGTGACGTCTTTGAGGGTAACAATGAGCAGTTCTTC. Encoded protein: CASSDVFEGNNEQFF.